The TCR beta chain described here comes from a study of T cells after yellow fever vaccination. Study outcomes and limitations: Among all clonotypes, a small share was observed in both CD4 and CD8 compartments.

Germline CDR1 SGHVS, CDR2 FNYEAQ. The V gene end was trimmed by 5 bases and the J gene end by 10 bases; junction bases not matched to a gene: 11. The CDR3 covers 15 residues. Of note for this clonotype: The antigen is unknown.

Synthesis of TCR cDNA relied on 5'RACE template switching, which attached a universal primer site and UMIs. Each CDR3 protein is one row after TCRdb ran MiXCR on the 5' RACE reads. The repertoire holds about 550,000 distinct CDR3 sequences, with 15% to 20% as singletons. J is TRBJ2-1 and V is TRBV7-6; 10 bases match TRBD2. Sequenced material: PBMCs, taken 15 days after the yellow fever booster vaccination. This receptor was taken from a man younger than 40 who received the YFV17D yellow fever vaccine. Written as DNA, the CDR3 is TGTGCCAGCAGCCCACAATATGGACTAGCGGAGGAGCAGTTCTTC. Translation: CASSPQYGLAEEQFF. Drawing the rest from reference TRBV7-6 and TRBJ2-1, the complete variable domain is GAGVSQSPRYKVTKRGQDVALRCDPISGHVSLYWYRQALGQGPEFLTYFNYEAQQDKSGLPNDRFSAERPEGSISTLTIQRTEQRDSAMYRCASSPQYGLAEEQFFGPGTRLTVL.